This passage covers 20 T cell receptor beta chains from one sample sequenced in a study of T cell responses to AZD1222 COVID-19 vaccine. Using immunoSEQ multiplex PCR, the repertoire was profiled, and TCRdb retains in-frame clones only, with some absent. Of some 97,000 clones in the sample, about 83% are singletons; the top ten hold roughly 15%. The starting material was peripheral blood, obtained on day 0 of AZD1222 vaccination. The receptor source for this set is an adult in good health.

CDR3 region: CASRATRGGIQKLFF. In DNA, the CDR3 is TGTGCCAGCAGAGCAACCCGGGGGGGGATTCAAAAACTGTTTTTT. This sequence joins TRBV28 and TRBJ1-4; a weak D match, TRBD1 (5 bases). Per the germline V gene, CDR1 is MDHEN and CDR2 is SYDVKM. CDR3 length equals 15 residues. Trimming stripped 6 bases from V and 9 bases from J, with 20 bases between.

This clone appeared a single time. The chain uses TRBV7-3 and TRBJ1-1; D gene unclear. Germline CDR1 and CDR2: SGHTA and FQGTGA. V gave up 5 bases and J gave up 3 bases, with 13 bases separating them. The CDR3 runs to 14 residues. Here the CDR3 reads CASSRSEGDTEAFF. The CDR3 coding sequence is TGTGCCAGCAGCCGGTCGGAGGGCGACACTGAAGCTTTCTTT.

V and J are TRBV6-5 and TRBJ2-7, with unresolved D. The ends were cut back, 0 bases at V and 3 bases at J, with 12 bases in the middle. The CDR3 length is 15 residues. From germline, CDR1 is MNHEY and CDR2 SVGAGI. The CDR3 spells CASSYSIKKGYEQYF. The CDR3 DNA follows: TGTGCCAGCAGTTACTCGATCAAAAAAGGCTACGAGCAGTACTTC.

The CDR3 is CASSLRGSSGNTIYF. The CDR3 DNA is TGTGCCAGCAGCTTACGGGGGTCCTCTGGAAACACCATATATTTT. The gene calls are TRBV5-4 and TRBJ1-3, with D possibly matching TRBD1 (5 bases). CDR3 length: 15 residues. Germline CDR1 reads SGHNT; CDR2 reads YYREEE (reference sequence). Trimming cost V 2 bases and J 0 bases, with 9 bases left between them.

The J gene is TRBJ1-1, the V gene TRBV27; a possible D gene is TRBD1 (6 bases). With 3 bases removed from V and 7 bases from J, the gap between germline ends came to 12 bases. CDR1 and CDR2 from the germline V gene are MNHEY and SMNVEV (reference sequence). CDR3 length equals 13 residues. The CDR3 DNA is TGTGCCAGCAGTTTGTGGGGGCGAGGTGAAGCTTTCTTT. Translated: CASSLWGRGEAFF.

The chain employs TRBV2 and TRBJ2-3, with a tentative D call TRBD2 (6 bases). Per the germline V gene, CDR1 is SNHLY and CDR2 is FYNNEI. The CDR3 is made up of 15 amino acids. Trimming cost V 6 bases and J 2 bases, with 15 bases left between them. The CDR3 coding sequence is TGTGCCAGCAGGGGGGGTGGACCGTACACAGATACGCAGTATTTT. This sequence encodes CASRGGGPYTDTQYF.

V and J are TRBV6-4 and TRBJ1-1, with unresolved D. The V gene's germline CDR1 is MRHNA and CDR2 SNTAGT. The CDR3 has 9 residues. V lost 8 bases and J 10 bases, leaving 8 bases between the germline ends. The CDR3: CASVFPAFF. The DNA for the CDR3 is TGTGCCAGCGTTTTCCCAGCTTTCTTT.

The chain recombines TRBV5-4 with TRBJ1-2; TRBD1 agrees at 7 bases. The CDR3 is 15 amino acids. Per germline, CDR1 SGHNT and CDR2 YYREEE (reference sequence). The ends lost 4 bases at V and 3 bases at J; junction bases unmatched: 9. The DNA of the CDR3 is TGTGCCAGCAGCATGGGACAGTCGACCCACTATGGCTACACCTTC. Translating it yields CASSMGQSTHYGYTF.

This clone was recorded a few times. The gene calls are TRBV14 and TRBJ1-1; a weak D match, TRBD1 (6 bases). The ends were cut back, 6 bases at V and 5 bases at J, with 13 bases in the middle. The CDR3 is 13 amino acids. Per germline, CDR1 SGHDN and CDR2 FVKESK. In nucleotides, the CDR3 is TGTGCCAGCAGACGACAGGTGGTAACTGAAGCTTTCTTT. Translation: CASRRQVVTEAFF.

The chain links TRBV6-5 to TRBJ1-2; D is unresolved. V gave up 7 bases and J gave up 2 bases, with 14 bases separating them. Germline CDR1 MNHEY, CDR2 SVGAGI. There are 14 residues in the CDR3. The CDR3 nucleotides are TGTGCCAGCATTTTGTTTTCCGAAAACTATGGCTACACCTTC. Its translation is CASILFSENYGYTF.

The chain carries TRBV11-3 and TRBJ2-3, with TRBD2 as a possible D gene (7 bases). The V and J ends lost 1 base and 1 base respectively, with 12 bases between them. The CDR3 totals 16 residues. Germline lookup yields CDR1 SGHNT and CDR2 YENEEA. In DNA form, the CDR3 reads TGTGCCAGCAGCTTAGGGGGGGGCCGGGGCACAGATACGCAGTATTTT. Amino acid sequence: CASSLGGGRGTDTQYF. Full variable domain (rest looked up from reference TRBV11-3 and TRBJ2-3): EAGVVQSPRYKIIEKKQPVAFWCNPISGHNTLYWYLQNLGQGPELLIRYENEEAVDDSQLPKDRFSAERLKGVDSTLKIQPAELGDSAVYLCASSLGGGRGTDTQYFGPGTRLTVL.

This chain uses TRBV11-2 with TRBJ1-2; no firm D call. The CDR3 sequence is 16 residues long. The germline V gene has CDR1 SGHAT and CDR2 FQNNGV. V lost 0 bases and J lost 5, with 16 bases in between. The chain's CDR3 is CASSLEIFSKSYGYTF. The CDR3 nucleotides are TGTGCCAGCAGCTTAGAAATCTTTTCTAAGAGTTATGGCTACACCTTC.

This rearrangement joins TRBV6-6 to TRBJ2-6; either TRBD1 or TRBD2 may fit D (5 bases each). In germline, CDR1 is MNHNY, CDR2 SVGAGI (reference sequence). With 8 bases removed from V and 3 bases from J, the gap between germline ends came to 17 bases. The CDR3 sequence is 16 residues long. This chain's CDR3 is CASQPTGAGGANVLTF. The DNA of the CDR3 is TGTGCCAGCCAACCGACCGGGGCGGGTGGGGCCAACGTCCTGACTTTC.

V gene TRBV15 combines with J gene TRBJ1-1, with D maybe TRBD1 (5 bases). V was cut by 5 bases and J by 0 bases, with 10 bases left in between. CDR3 length: 14 amino acids. Per germline, CDR1 LNHNV and CDR2 YYDKDF (reference sequence). The CDR3 loop is CATSSRQLNTEAFF. CDR3 nucleotides: TGTGCCACCAGCTCTCGACAGTTGAACACTGAAGCTTTCTTT.

In its sample, this clone was seen once. The chain joins TRBV6-5 to TRBJ2-1, with 8 nucleotides matching TRBD1. The CDR3 length is 14 residues. Unmatched junction bases numbered 6, after V lost 2 bases and J lost 9 bases. CDR1 and CDR2 (germline): MNHEY, SVGAGI. The CDR3 nucleotides are TGTGCCAGCAGTTACGGGGACAGGCCTATTGAGCAGTTCTTC. The encoded protein is CASSYGDRPIEQFF.

This clone was seen only once. The chain joins TRBV7-3 to TRBJ2-6, with D hard to call. CDR1 is SGHTA, CDR2 FQGTGA, per germline. The V end was cut by 1 base, the J end by 0 bases, with 1 base between. There are 14 residues in the CDR3. The chain's CDR3 is CASSLNSGANVLTF. CDR3 bases: TGTGCCAGCAGCTTAAACTCTGGGGCCAACGTCCTGACTTTC.

The CDR3 spells CASSFRPGTGGSDYTF. The CDR3 DNA sequence: TGTGCCAGCAGTTTCCGTCCCGGGACAGGGGGCTCGGACTACACCTTC. V and J are TRBV28 and TRBJ1-2; 12 positions agree with TRBD1. This CDR3 is 16 amino acids long. Germline trimming cut 3 bases from V and 10 bases from J; bases unmatched to any gene: 12. Germline V gene lookup returns CDR1 MDHEN and CDR2 SYDVKM.

The CDR3, as DNA: TGTGCCAGCAGCCACACGGGACAGAATGTAGGTCAGCCCCAGCATTTT. This translates into CASSHTGQNVGQPQHF. This chain links TRBV5-5 with TRBJ1-5; TRBD1 aligns across 7 bases. The CDR3 sequence is 16 residues long. CDR1 and CDR2 from the germline V gene are SGHKS and YYEKEE (reference sequence). The V and J ends lost 4 bases and 6 bases, in that order; junction bases with no gene match: 13.

This chain links TRBV2 with TRBJ1-6, with D perhaps matching TRBD1 (5 bases). This CDR3 has 13 amino acids. The V and J ends lost 2 bases and 12 bases respectively, with 11 bases between them. Germline V CDR1 and CDR2: SNHLY, FYNNEI. This chain's CDR3 is CASSENQRGPLHF. CDR3 coding DNA: TGTGCCAGCAGTGAAAACCAGAGGGGACCCCTCCACTTT. Based on the CDR3 plus reference TRBV2 and TRBJ1-6, the full variable domain is EPEVTQTPSHQVTQMGQEVILRCVPISNHLYFYWYRQILGQKVEFLVSFYNNEISEKSEIFDDQFSVERPDGSNFTLKIRSTKLEDSAMYFCASSENQRGPLHFGNGTRLTVT.

The chain carries TRBV5-1 and TRBJ2-5, with 7 positions matching TRBD2. Germline CDR1 and CDR2: SGHRS and YFSETQ. The CDR3 has 15 amino acids. Trimming removed 0 bases from V and 5 bases from J; junction bases left unmatched: 7. The CDR3 DNA is TGCGCCAGCAGCTTGGGGACTAGTATGCAGGAGACCCAGTACTTC. Encoded protein: CASSLGTSMQETQYF. Using reference TRBV5-1 and TRBJ2-5 for the parts outside the CDR3, the full variable domain is KAGVTQTPRYLIKTRGQQVTLSCSPISGHRSVSWYQQTPGQGLQFLFEYFSETQRNKGNFPGRFSGRQFSNSRSEMNVSTLELGDSALYLCASSLGTSMQETQYFGPGTRLLVL.